This TCR beta chain is from a study of blood T cell repertoires in COVID-19. The ends lost 5 bases at V and 8 bases at J; junction bases unmatched: 9. Germline V gene sequence: CDR1 SGHTA, CDR2 FQGNSA. The CDR3 length is 15 residues. Method: immunoSEQ multiplex PCR; TCRdb's copy keeps in-frame clones and lacks some. The table records about 170,000 clones, 80% to 90% of them present only once. This clone was counted between two and nine times. Sequencing was done on a sample of peripheral blood. This TCR derives from a woman of 80 years or more with acute or convalescent COVID-19. V usage is TRBV7-2 and J usage is TRBJ1-4; 9 nucleotides agree with TRBD1. The CDR3 loop is CASSPNRGLGEKLFF. CDR3 DNA sequence: TGTGCCAGCAGCCCTAACAGGGGGCTGGGGGAAAAACTGTTTTTT.